These 26 T cell receptor beta chains share one sample of origin, sequenced in a study of OX40 agonist ivuxolimab in advanced cancers. Sequencing was performed with immunoSEQ multiplex PCR; in TCRdb, only in-frame clones are kept and a portion is missing. There are some 98,000 clones in the sample; 90% to 95% occur only once, and 0.25% to 0.35% lies in the top ten. The material was CD4+ or CD8+ T cells sorted from blood, obtained in a trial of the OX40 agonist ivuxolimab. Source of these receptors: an adult with an advanced solid tumor such as melanoma, head and neck, liver or kidney cancer.

The chain employs TRBV7-8 and TRBJ2-3, with TRBD2 identical over 9 bases. CDR1 and CDR2 from the germline V gene are SGHVS and FQNEAQ. This CDR3 has 20 amino acids. Losses at the gene ends were 5 bases for V and 2 bases for J; bases not matched to a gene: 20. Here the CDR3 reads CASSPVVAGARTGNTDTQYF. Here the CDR3 DNA reads TGTGCCAGCAGCCCCGTGGTAGCGGGAGCTCGTACCGGGAACACAGATACGCAGTATTTT.

This sequence joins TRBV15 and TRBJ2-7; 10 nucleotides line up with TRBD1. From germline, CDR1 is LNHNV and CDR2 YYDKDF (reference sequence). The CDR3 contains 16 residues. Trimming removed 3 bases from V and 5 bases from J; junction bases left unmatched: 10. In nucleotides, the CDR3 is TGTGCCACCAGCAGGACGTACCGACAGGGGGCCGACGAGCAGTACTTC. Translation: CATSRTYRQGADEQYF.

This clone was picked up a small number of times. The V and J genes are TRBV2 and TRBJ1-5; 8 bases are a match to TRBD1. V shed 5 bases and J 2 bases; nucleotides not matched to a gene: 2. The CDR3 is 14 amino acids. The V gene's germline CDR1 is SNHLY and CDR2 FYNNEI. Here the CDR3 reads CASSPGQGNQPQHF. CDR3 nucleotides: TGTGCCAGCAGTCCGGGACAGGGCAATCAGCCCCAGCATTTT.

The rearrangement links TRBV29-1 to TRBJ2-7; weak D call: TRBD2 (6 bases). Germline-derived CDR1 and CDR2 are SQVTM and ANQGSEA. V lost 7 bases, J lost 2 bases, and 15 bases lay in between. The length of the CDR3 is 13 residues. CDR3: CSASRGKTYEQYF. In DNA form, the CDR3 reads TGCAGCGCCTCCCGCGGGAAAACCTACGAGCAGTACTTC.

In this sample, this clone turned up once. CDR3 loop: CASSRTSGSLGEQFF. CDR3 DNA: TGTGCCAGCAGCAGGACTAGCGGGAGCCTTGGTGAGCAGTTCTTC. This rearrangement joins TRBV14 to TRBJ2-1; 13 nucleotides agree with TRBD2. V gave up 5 bases and J gave up 9 bases; unmatched junction bases: 7. CDR1 is SGHDN, CDR2 FVKESK, per germline. CDR3 size: 15 residues.

This sequence joins TRBV7-3 and TRBJ2-3; possibly TRBD2 for D (6 bases). CDR1 is SGHTA and CDR2 is FQGTGA in the germline V gene. Trimming removed 0 bases from V and 2 bases from J, with 12 bases in between. The CDR3 spans 16 residues. The CDR3 region has the DNA TGTGCCAGCAGCTTAACAATCACGGGGGACACAGATACGCAGTATTTT. Residues: CASSLTITGDTDTQYF.

In the case of this clone: The sample carries other DNA sequences with the same CDR3. The chain is built from TRBV27 and TRBJ2-1; 9 nucleotides align to TRBD1. The J segment lost 2 bases and the V segment lost 6 bases, leaving 5 bases of the junction unmatched. Germline V gene lookup returns CDR1 MNHEY and CDR2 SMNVEV (reference sequence). This CDR3 has 15 amino acids. CDR3 amino acids: CASSLGTGTYNEQFF. CDR3 in DNA: TGTGCCAGCAGCCTCGGGACAGGGACCTACAATGAGCAGTTCTTC.

The chain employs TRBV19 and TRBJ2-1, with TRBD1 matching 10 bases. The germline gives CDR1 LNHDA, CDR2 SQIVND (reference sequence). There are 15 residues in the CDR3. After removal of 3 bases from V and 7 bases from J, the junction contained 6 bases not matched to a gene. DNA for the CDR3: TGTGCCAGTAGTATCGGGACAGGGGTTGGAAATGAGCAGTTCTTC. Translating it yields CASSIGTGVGNEQFF.

This chain joins TRBV5-1 and TRBJ2-5; 7 bases are a match to TRBD2. Losses at the gene ends were 1 base for V and 5 bases for J; bases not matched to a gene: 17. CDR1 and CDR2 from the germline V gene are SGHRS and YFSETQ. The CDR3 covers 18 residues. This chain's CDR3 is CASSLRASGASAWETQYF. CDR3 in DNA: TGCGCCAGCAGCTTGAGGGCTAGCGGAGCCTCGGCGTGGGAGACCCAGTACTTC.

The chain joins TRBV2 to TRBJ1-1; 7 positions match TRBD1. Germline CDR1 is SNHLY and CDR2 is FYNNEI. The CDR3 extends over 17 amino acids. V lost 6 bases to trimming and J lost 0 bases; unmatched junction nucleotides: 13. CDR3 in amino acids: CASSRDSPRPLNTEAFF. CDR3 bases: TGTGCCAGCAGCAGGGACAGCCCTCGACCACTGAACACTGAAGCTTTCTTT.

V gene TRBV2 combines with J gene TRBJ1-1; the D gene is possibly TRBD1 (5 bases). Germline lookup yields CDR1 SNHLY and CDR2 FYNNEI. The CDR3 covers 14 residues. Trimming stripped 7 bases from V and 1 base from J, with 13 bases between. CDR3 protein: CASTPNGQNTEAFF. The CDR3 DNA reads TGTGCCAGCACCCCAAATGGACAGAACACTGAAGCTTTCTTT.

V usage is TRBV4-3 and J usage is TRBJ2-3; D perhaps matches TRBD2 (6 bases). The CDR3 extends over 18 amino acids. V lost 0 bases and J lost 0, with 16 bases in between. CDR1 and CDR2 (germline): LGHNA, YSLEER. The DNA of the CDR3 is TGCGCCAGCAGCCAAGATTTACCTAGCGACACTAGCACAGATACGCAGTATTTT. Translated, it gives CASSQDLPSDTSTDTQYF.

The chain has TRBV7-9 and TRBJ2-1; 9 positions match TRBD2. CDR1 is SEHNR, CDR2 FQNEAQ, per germline (reference sequence). This CDR3 comprises 15 residues. J gave up 6 bases and V 1 base, and 4 bases lay outside the gene matches. CDR3 DNA sequence: TGTGCCAGCAGCTTAGGACTAGCGGACTCCAATGAGCAGTTCTTC. Amino acid sequence: CASSLGLADSNEQFF.

CDR3 sequence: CASSLQRQETQYF. In DNA, the CDR3 is TGTGCCAGCAGCTTGCAGAGACAAGAGACCCAGTACTTC. This chain joins TRBV5-6 and TRBJ2-5; D is undetermined. This CDR3 spans 13 amino acids. V gave up 1 base and J gave up 2 bases, with 6 bases separating them. Germline V gene lookup returns CDR1 SGHDT and CDR2 YYEEEE.

The rearrangement links TRBV7-8 to TRBJ2-7; no clear D gene. Trimming removed 3 bases at V and 4 bases at J, with 16 bases between. Germline lookup yields CDR1 SGHVS and CDR2 FQNEAQ. This CDR3 has 15 residues. The CDR3 loop is CASSFSRRGTYEQYF. CDR3 in DNA: TGTGCCAGCAGCTTCTCGCGTCGCGGTACGTACGAGCAGTACTTC.

This chain joins TRBV4-3 and TRBJ2-2; perhaps TRBD2 as D (6 bases). From germline, CDR1 is LGHNA and CDR2 YSLEER. The length of the CDR3 is 16 residues. V was shortened by 4 bases and J by 6 bases, with 18 bases between the two germline ends. The CDR3 nucleotides are TGCGCCAGCAGCCCCCGACTAGGTTATGAGGCCGGGGAGCTGTTTTTT. Protein sequence: CASSPRLGYEAGELFF.

V gene TRBV7-9 combines with J gene TRBJ2-2; 11 positions match TRBD2. The CDR3 is 16 residues long. Germline CDR1 SEHNR, CDR2 FQNEAQ (reference sequence). Trimming removed 5 bases from V and 2 bases from J; junction bases left unmatched: 4. The CDR3 coding sequence is TGTGCCAGCAGCACGGGACTAGCGGATAACACCGGGGAGCTGTTTTTT. Amino acid sequence: CASSTGLADNTGELFF.

The rearrangement uses TRBV5-1 and TRBJ2-1; TRBD2 agrees at 7 bases. The CDR3 consists of 17 residues. From germline, CDR1 is SGHRS and CDR2 YFSETQ. With V trimmed by 0 bases and J by 0 bases, 6 bases remained unmatched. The DNA of the CDR3 is TGCGCCAGCAGCTTGGAGCCTAGCGGCAGCTCCTACAATGAGCAGTTCTTC. This codes for CASSLEPSGSSYNEQFF.

This chain links TRBV11-2 with TRBJ2-7; D unresolved. Germline V lookup: CDR1 SGHAT, CDR2 FQNNGV. Trimming left V 1 base short and J 5 bases short, with 3 bases between. CDR3 size: 11 residues. The DNA for the CDR3 is TGTGCCAGCAGCTTAGCCCACGAGCAGTACTTC. Amino acids: CASSLAHEQYF.

The chain links TRBV18 to TRBJ2-5; D remains ambiguous. This CDR3 comprises 13 residues. V was clipped by 3 bases and J by 5 bases, with 10 bases between them. Germline assignment: CDR1 KGHSH and CDR2 LQKENI. The CDR3 is CASSPPAVETQYF. The CDR3 nucleotides read TGTGCCAGCTCACCCCCTGCTGTTGAGACCCAGTACTTC.

The rearrangement joins TRBV5-1 to TRBJ1-1; D is unclear. This CDR3 has 12 amino acids. The V gene lost 2 bases and the J gene lost 5 bases, with 7 bases spanning the gap. Germline V gene sequence: CDR1 SGHRS, CDR2 YFSETQ. The DNA for the CDR3 is TGCGCCAGCAGCTTTACCGGGACTGAAGCTTTCTTT. It yields the protein CASSFTGTEAFF.

V and J are TRBV6-5 and TRBJ2-4; D unclear. Trimming removed 5 bases from V and 6 bases from J, with 17 bases in between. Looked up from germline, CDR1 is MNHEY and CDR2 is SVGAGI. The CDR3 sequence is 15 residues long. CDR3 in DNA: TGTGCCAGCAGTCGTACAAGAGGTGAAAGAAACATTCAGTACTTC. This gives the protein CASSRTRGERNIQYF.

In this sample, this clone turned up once. V is TRBV9 and J is TRBJ2-1; TRBD2 might be the D (6 bases). Germline V gives CDR1 SGDLS, CDR2 YYNGEE. The CDR3 spans 16 residues. V lost 0 bases, J lost 1 base, and 11 bases lay in between. The CDR3 DNA follows: TGTGCCAGCAGCGTAGATACTAGCTGGTCCTACAATGAGCAGTTCTTC. It codes for CASSVDTSWSYNEQFF.

The chain is built from TRBV27 and TRBJ2-1; 9 bases are a match to TRBD2. The trim removed 5 bases at V and 3 bases at J, leaving 11 bases unmatched. The germline V gene encodes CDR1 MNHEY and CDR2 SMNVEV (reference sequence). The CDR3 runs to 17 residues. The CDR3 bases are TGTGCCAGCAGTCCCCAATTAGCGGGAGTAGACTACAATGAGCAGTTCTTC. This encodes CASSPQLAGVDYNEQFF.

This rearrangement joins TRBV28 to TRBJ2-7; D tentatively fits TRBD1 or TRBD2 (5 bases each). Germline lookup yields CDR1 MDHEN and CDR2 SYDVKM. The CDR3 length is 15 residues. V dropped 5 bases and J dropped 2 bases, with 16 bases sitting between them. The CDR3 nucleotides are TGTGCCAGCAGTCAAGTCACCGGGGCCGCCTACGAGCAGTACTTC. Protein: CASSQVTGAAYEQYF.

The rearrangement joins TRBV7-2 to TRBJ2-7; 7 bases align to TRBD1. The ends lost 1 base at V and 2 bases at J; junction bases unmatched: 8. Germline V lookup: CDR1 SGHTA, CDR2 FQGNSA. This CDR3 is 16 amino acids long. The CDR3 DNA reads as TGTGCCAGCAGCTTAGTAGCCGGGACAGTTACCTACGAGCAGTACTTC. Protein product: CASSLVAGTVTYEQYF.